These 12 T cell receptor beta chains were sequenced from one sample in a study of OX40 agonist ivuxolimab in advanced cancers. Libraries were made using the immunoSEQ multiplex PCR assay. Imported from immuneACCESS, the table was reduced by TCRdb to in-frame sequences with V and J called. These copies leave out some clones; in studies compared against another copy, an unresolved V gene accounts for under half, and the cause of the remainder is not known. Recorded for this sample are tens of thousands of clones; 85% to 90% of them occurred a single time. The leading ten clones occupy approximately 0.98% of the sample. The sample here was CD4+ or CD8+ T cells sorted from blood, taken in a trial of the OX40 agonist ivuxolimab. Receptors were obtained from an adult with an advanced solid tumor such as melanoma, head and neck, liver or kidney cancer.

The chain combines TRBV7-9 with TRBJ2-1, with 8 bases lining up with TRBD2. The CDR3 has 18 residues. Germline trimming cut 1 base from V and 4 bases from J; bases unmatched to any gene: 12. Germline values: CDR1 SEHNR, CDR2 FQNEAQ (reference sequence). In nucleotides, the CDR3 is TGTGCCAGCAGCTTAGTCTGGGGACTAGTCACCGTTTACAATGAGCAGTTCTTC. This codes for CASSLVWGLVTVYNEQFF.

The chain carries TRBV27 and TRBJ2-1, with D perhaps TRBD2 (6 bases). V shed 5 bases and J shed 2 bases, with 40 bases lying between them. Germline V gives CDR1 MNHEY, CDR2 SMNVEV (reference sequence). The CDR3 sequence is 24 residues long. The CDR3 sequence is CASSLFLLGGRERGDGRTYNEQFF. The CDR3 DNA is TGTGCCAGCAGTCTGTTTCTGTTGGGGGGTCGAGAAAGAGGGGATGGACGCACCTACAATGAGCAGTTCTTC.

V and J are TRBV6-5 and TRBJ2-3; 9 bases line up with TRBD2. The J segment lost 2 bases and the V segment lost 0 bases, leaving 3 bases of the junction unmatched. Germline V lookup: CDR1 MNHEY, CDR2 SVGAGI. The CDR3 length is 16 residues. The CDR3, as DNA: TGTGCCAGCAGTTACTCTAGCGGGAGCCTCACAGATACGCAGTATTTT. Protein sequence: CASSYSSGSLTDTQYF.

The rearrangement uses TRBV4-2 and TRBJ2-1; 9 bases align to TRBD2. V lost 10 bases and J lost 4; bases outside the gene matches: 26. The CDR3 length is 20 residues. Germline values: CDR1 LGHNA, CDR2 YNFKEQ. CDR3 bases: TGTGCCAACAAAAGGGTCTTGCGTAGCGGGAGATTTCTTGAATACAATGAGCAGTTCTTC. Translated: CANKRVLRSGRFLEYNEQFF.

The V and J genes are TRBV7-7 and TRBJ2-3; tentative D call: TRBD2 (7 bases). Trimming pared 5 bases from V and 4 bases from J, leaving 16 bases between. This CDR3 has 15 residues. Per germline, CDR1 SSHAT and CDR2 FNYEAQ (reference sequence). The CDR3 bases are TGTGCCAGCAGCATAAGCGGAGGGGGGGCAGATACGCAGTATTTT. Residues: CASSISGGGADTQYF.

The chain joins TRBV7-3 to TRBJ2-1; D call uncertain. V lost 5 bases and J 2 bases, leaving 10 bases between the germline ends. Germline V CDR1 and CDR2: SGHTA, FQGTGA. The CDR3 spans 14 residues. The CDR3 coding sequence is TGTGCCAGCAGCCCGGTTGGGACCTACAATGAGCAGTTCTTC. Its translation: CASSPVGTYNEQFF. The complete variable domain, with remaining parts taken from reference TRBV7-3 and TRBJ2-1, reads GAGVSQTPSNKVTEKGKYVELRCDPISGHTALYWYRQSLGQGPEFLIYFQGTGAADDSGLPNDRFFAVRPEGSVSTLKIQRTERGDSAVYLCASSPVGTYNEQFFGPGTRLTVL.

CDR3 region: CASSAGAQAGEQYF. The CDR3 DNA reads as TGTGCCAGCTCCGCAGGGGCTCAGGCTGGGGAGCAGTACTTC. V gene TRBV18 combines with J gene TRBJ2-7, with a weak D call TRBD1 (6 bases). From germline, CDR1 is KGHSH and CDR2 LQKENI. The CDR3 has 14 amino acids. V was clipped by 6 bases and J by 7 bases, with 19 bases between them. The whole variable domain, filled in from reference TRBV18 and TRBJ2-7, reads NAGVMQNPRHLVRRRGQEARLRCSPMKGHSHVYWYRQLPEEGLKFMVYLQKENIIDESGMPKERFSAEFPKEGPSILRIQQVVRGDSAAYFCASSAGAQAGEQYFGPGTRLTVT.

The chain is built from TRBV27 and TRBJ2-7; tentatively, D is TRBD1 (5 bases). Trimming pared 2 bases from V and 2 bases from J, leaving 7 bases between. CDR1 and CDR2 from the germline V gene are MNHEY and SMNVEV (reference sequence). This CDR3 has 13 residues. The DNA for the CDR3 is TGTGCCAGCAGTTTAGCAGGGACCTACGAGCAGTACTTC. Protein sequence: CASSLAGTYEQYF.

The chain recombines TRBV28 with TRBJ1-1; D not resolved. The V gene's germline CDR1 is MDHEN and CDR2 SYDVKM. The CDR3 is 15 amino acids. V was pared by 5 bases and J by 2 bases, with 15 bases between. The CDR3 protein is CASSRPGTINTEAFF. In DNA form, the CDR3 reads TGTGCCAGCAGTCGCCCTGGAACGATTAACACTGAAGCTTTCTTT.

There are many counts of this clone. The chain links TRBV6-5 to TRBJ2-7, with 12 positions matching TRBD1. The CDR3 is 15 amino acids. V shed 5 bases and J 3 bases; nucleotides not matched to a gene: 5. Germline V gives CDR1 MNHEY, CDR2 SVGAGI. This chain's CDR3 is CASSHRDRGLYEQYF. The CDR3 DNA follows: TGTGCCAGCAGTCACCGGGACAGGGGGCTCTACGAGCAGTACTTC.

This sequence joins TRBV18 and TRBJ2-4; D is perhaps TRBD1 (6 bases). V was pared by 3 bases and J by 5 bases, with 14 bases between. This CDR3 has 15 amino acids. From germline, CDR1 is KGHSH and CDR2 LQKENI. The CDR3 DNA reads TGTGCCAGCTCACCCGTAAAAGCAGGGGAAAACATTCAGTACTTC. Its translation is CASSPVKAGENIQYF.

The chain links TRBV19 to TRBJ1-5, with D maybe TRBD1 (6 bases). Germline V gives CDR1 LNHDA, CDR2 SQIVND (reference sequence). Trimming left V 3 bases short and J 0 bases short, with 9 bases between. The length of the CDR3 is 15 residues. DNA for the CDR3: TGTGCCAGTAGTATCAGGGGACCTAGCAATCAGCCCCAGCATTTT. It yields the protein CASSIRGPSNQPQHF.